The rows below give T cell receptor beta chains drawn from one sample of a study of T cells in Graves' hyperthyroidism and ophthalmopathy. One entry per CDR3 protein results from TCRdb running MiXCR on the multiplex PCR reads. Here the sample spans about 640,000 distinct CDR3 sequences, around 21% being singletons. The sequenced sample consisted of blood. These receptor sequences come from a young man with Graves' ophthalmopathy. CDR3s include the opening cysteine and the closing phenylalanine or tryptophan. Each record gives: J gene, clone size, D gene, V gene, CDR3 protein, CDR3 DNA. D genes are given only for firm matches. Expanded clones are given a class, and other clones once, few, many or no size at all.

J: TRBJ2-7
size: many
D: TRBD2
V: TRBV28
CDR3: CASTVAGGLEQYF
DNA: TGTGCCAGCACGGTAGCGGGGGGCCTGGAGCAGTACTTC

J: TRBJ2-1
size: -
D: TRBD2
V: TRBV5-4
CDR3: CASSKWTSGRVGYNEQFF
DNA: TGTGCCAGCAGCAAATGGACTAGCGGGAGGGTAGGCTACAATGAGCAGTTCTTC

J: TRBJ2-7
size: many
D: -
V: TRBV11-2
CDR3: CASSLDRPRDGSYEQYF
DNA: TGTGCCAGCAGCTTAGATAGGCCCCGGGACGGATCCTACGAGCAGTACTTC

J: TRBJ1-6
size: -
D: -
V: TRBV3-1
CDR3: CASSQDGSGNSSPLHF
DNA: TGTGCCAGCAGCCAAGATGGATCCGGGAATAGTTCACCCCTCCACTTT

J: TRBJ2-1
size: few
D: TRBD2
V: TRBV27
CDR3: CASTPIAGHYNEQFF
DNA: TGTGCCAGCACACCAATAGCGGGGCACTACAATGAGCAGTTCTTC

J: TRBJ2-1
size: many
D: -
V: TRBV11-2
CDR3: CASSLDRGASPSYNEQFF
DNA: TGTGCCAGCAGCTTAGACAGGGGGGCCAGTCCCTCCTACAATGAGCAGTTCTTC

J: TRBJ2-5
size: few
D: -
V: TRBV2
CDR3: CASNPGSGIVAQYF
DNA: TGTGCCAGCAACCCGGGCTCGGGGATAGTGGCCCAGTACTTC

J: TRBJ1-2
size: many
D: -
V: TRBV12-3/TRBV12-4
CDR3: CASSLVATNYGYTF
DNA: TGTGCCAGCAGTTTAGTTGCAACTAACTATGGCTACACCTTC

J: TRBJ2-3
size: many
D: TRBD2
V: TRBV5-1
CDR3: CASSLESGKTDTQYF
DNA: TGCGCCAGCAGCTTGGAAAGCGGGAAGACAGATACGCAGTATTTT

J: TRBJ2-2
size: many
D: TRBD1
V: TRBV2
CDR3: CASSPQGSDGELFF
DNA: TGTGCCAGCAGTCCACAGGGGAGCGACGGGGAGCTGTTTTTT

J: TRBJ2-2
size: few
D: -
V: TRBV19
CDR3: CASSIGRSIQTGELFF
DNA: TGTGCCAGTAGTATAGGGAGATCAATCCAGACCGGGGAGCTGTTTTTT

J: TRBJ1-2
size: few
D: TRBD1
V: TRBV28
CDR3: CASSPGGTGAGYTF
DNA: TGTGCCAGCAGCCCAGGGGGGACAGGGGCTGGCTACACCTTC

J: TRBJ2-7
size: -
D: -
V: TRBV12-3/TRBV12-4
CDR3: CASSLVLEGRVDEQYF
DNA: TGTGCCAGCAGTTTAGTGTTGGAGGGGCGCGTAGACGAGCAGTACTTC

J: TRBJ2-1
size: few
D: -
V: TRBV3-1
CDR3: CASSQVKRQGSGGPGDEQFF
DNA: TGTGCCAGCAGCCAAGTGAAGCGACAGGGATCGGGAGGGCCGGGGGATGAGCAGTTCTTC

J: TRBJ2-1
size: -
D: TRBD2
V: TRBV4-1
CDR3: CASSQVRRGRDEQFF
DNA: TGCGCCAGCAGCCAAGTAAGACGCGGGAGGGATGAGCAGTTCTTC

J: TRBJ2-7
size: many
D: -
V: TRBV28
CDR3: CASSLPGGTYEQYF
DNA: TGTGCCAGCAGTTTACCCGGGGGAACCTACGAGCAGTACTTC

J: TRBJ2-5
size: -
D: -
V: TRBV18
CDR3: CASSPPPSDQETQYF
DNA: TGTGCCAGCTCACCACCCCCTAGCGACCAAGAGACCCAGTACTTC

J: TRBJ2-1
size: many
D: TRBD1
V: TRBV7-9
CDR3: CASSSRDRSYNEQFF
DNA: TGTGCCAGCAGCTCGCGGGACAGGTCTTACAATGAGCAGTTCTTC

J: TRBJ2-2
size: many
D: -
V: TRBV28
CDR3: CASLPRTGNSPGELFF
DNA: TGTGCCAGCCTCCCTCGCACAGGGAATAGTCCCGGGGAGCTGTTTTTT

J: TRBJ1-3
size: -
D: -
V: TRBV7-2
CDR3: CASSFHSGTSGNTIYF
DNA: TGTGCCAGCAGCTTTCATTCGGGGACCTCTGGAAACACCATATATTTT

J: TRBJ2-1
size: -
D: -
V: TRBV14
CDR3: CASSPFQLNEQFF
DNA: TGTGCCAGCAGCCCGTTCCAGCTCAATGAGCAGTTCTTC

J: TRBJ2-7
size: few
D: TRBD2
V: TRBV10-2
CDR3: CASSGWEGAYEQYF
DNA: TGCGCCAGCAGTGGGTGGGAGGGTGCCTACGAGCAGTACTTC

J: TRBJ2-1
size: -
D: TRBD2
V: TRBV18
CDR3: CASSPLEAGGLSSYNEQFF
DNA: TGTGCCAGCTCACCACTGGAGGCGGGGGGATTAAGCTCCTACAATGAGCAGTTCTTC

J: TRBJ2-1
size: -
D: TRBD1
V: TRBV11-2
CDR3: CASSPGAGTGSYNEQFF
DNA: TGTGCCAGCAGCCCCGGGGCCGGGACAGGCTCCTACAATGAGCAGTTCTTC

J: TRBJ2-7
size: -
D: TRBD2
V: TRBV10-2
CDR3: CASRGTSGSLAGYEQYF
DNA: TGCGCCAGCAGGGGGACTAGCGGGAGTTTGGCGGGCTACGAGCAGTACTTC

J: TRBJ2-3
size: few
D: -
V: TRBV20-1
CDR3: CSAGRRQSGTDTQYF
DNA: TGCAGTGCTGGCAGGAGGCAGTCGGGCACAGATACGCAGTATTTT

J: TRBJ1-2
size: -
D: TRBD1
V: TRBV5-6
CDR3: CASSFGTGDYRGYTF
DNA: TGTGCCAGCAGCTTCGGGACAGGCGACTATCGTGGCTACACCTTC

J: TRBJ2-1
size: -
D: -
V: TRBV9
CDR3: CASSVAAPHNEQFF
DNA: TGTGCCAGCAGCGTGGCGGCCCCACACAATGAGCAGTTCTTC

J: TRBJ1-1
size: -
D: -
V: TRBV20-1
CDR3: CSARDWQSFEAFF
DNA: TGCAGTGCTAGAGATTGGCAGAGCTTTGAAGCTTTCTTT

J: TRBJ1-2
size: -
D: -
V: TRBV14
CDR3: CASSQGTADNYGYTF
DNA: TGTGCCAGCAGCCAAGGGACAGCTGACAACTATGGCTACACCTTC

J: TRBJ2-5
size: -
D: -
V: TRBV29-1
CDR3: CSVGAGEGEPRGETQYF
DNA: TGCAGCGTTGGCGCCGGGGAGGGGGAGCCCCGAGGGGAGACCCAGTACTTC

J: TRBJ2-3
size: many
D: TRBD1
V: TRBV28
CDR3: CASNRPEDRVTDTQYF
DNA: TGTGCCAGTAACAGGCCGGAGGACAGGGTGACAGATACGCAGTATTTT

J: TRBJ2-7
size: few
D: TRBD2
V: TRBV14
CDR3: CASSTSGRQYF
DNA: TGTGCCAGCAGTACTAGCGGGAGGCAGTACTTC

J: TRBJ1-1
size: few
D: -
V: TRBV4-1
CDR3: CASSQDGRARTEAFF
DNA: TGCGCCAGCAGCCAAGATGGCAGGGCGAGAACTGAAGCTTTCTTT

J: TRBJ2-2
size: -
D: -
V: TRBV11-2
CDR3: CASRGPTGELFF
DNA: TGTGCCAGCAGAGGGCCCACCGGGGAGCTGTTTTTT

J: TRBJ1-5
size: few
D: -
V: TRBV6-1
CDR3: CASSEMAGGTQPQHF
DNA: TGTGCCAGCAGTGAAATGGCCGGGGGCACTCAGCCCCAGCATTTT

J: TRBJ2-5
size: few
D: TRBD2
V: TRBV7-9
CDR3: CASSLLRLAGEETQYF
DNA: TGTGCCAGCAGCCTACTACGACTAGCGGGAGAAGAGACCCAGTACTTC

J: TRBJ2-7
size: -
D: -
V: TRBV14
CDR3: CASSQPPTDYEQYF
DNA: TGTGCCAGCAGCCAACCCCCGACAGACTACGAGCAGTACTTC

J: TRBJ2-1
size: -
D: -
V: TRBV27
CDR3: CASSFREPYNEQFF
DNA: TGTGCCAGCAGTTTCCGGGAGCCCTACAATGAGCAGTTCTTC

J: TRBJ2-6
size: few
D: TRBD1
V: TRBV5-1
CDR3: CASSLVGQGVTAGANVLTF
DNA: TGCGCCAGCAGCTTGGTAGGACAGGGTGTAACTGCTGGGGCCAACGTCCTGACTTTC

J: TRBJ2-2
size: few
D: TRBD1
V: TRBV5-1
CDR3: CASSDLPGQGTGELFF
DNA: TGCGCCAGCAGCGATCTCCCGGGACAGGGGACCGGGGAGCTGTTTTTT

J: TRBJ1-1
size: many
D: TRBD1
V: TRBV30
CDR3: CAWSRGPNTEAFF
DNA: TGTGCCTGGAGCAGGGGGCCGAACACTGAAGCTTTCTTT

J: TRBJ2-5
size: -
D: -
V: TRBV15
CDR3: CATSNRDTQETQYF
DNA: TGTGCCACCAGCAATCGGGACACCCAAGAGACCCAGTACTTC

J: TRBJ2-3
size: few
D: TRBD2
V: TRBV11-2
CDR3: CASSPRPQTSGRTDTQYF
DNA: TGTGCCAGCAGCCCCCGTCCCCAGACTAGCGGCCGCACAGATACGCAGTATTTT

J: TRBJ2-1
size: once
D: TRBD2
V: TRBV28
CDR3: CAGTPSPGTSLYNEQFF
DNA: TGTGCCGGCACCCCCTCTCCGGGGACTAGCCTTTACAATGAGCAGTTCTTC

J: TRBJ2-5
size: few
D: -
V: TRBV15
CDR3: CATSSPREPSETQYF
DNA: TGTGCCACCAGCAGTCCCAGGGAGCCGTCAGAGACCCAGTACTTC